This TCR beta chain was recovered during a study of blood T cell repertoires in COVID-19. Study-level background: Sample material is recorded as cDNA or gDNA derived from T cells, B-cell-depleted T cells, or PBMCs.

Germline assignment: CDR1 LGHDT and CDR2 YNNKEL (reference sequence). The CDR3 runs to 19 residues. Trimming took 4 bases from V and 5 from J; bases not matched to a gene: 19. Original data processing: Estimated nucleated cell counts came from reference gene primer amplification. Here immunoSEQ multiplex PCR was the method, and the copy in TCRdb shows in-frame clones only, minus some. The V and J calls and the clone size are those of that table, but D and trimming were determined from the DNA. The table lists around 190,000 clones, just over 85% of them singletons. This sequence joins TRBV3-1 (or the pseudogene TRBV3-2) and TRBJ2-3; TRBD2 aligns across 9 bases. This receptor was taken from a woman aged 18-29 years who had recovered from COVID-19. The sequenced material came from PBMCs or T cells enriched from blood (not recorded which). The CDR3, as DNA: TGTGCCAGCAGCCGAGATAGCGGGGGCCCCATTGCCCGGGGAGATACGCAGTATTTT. Translated: CASSRDSGGPIARGDTQYF.